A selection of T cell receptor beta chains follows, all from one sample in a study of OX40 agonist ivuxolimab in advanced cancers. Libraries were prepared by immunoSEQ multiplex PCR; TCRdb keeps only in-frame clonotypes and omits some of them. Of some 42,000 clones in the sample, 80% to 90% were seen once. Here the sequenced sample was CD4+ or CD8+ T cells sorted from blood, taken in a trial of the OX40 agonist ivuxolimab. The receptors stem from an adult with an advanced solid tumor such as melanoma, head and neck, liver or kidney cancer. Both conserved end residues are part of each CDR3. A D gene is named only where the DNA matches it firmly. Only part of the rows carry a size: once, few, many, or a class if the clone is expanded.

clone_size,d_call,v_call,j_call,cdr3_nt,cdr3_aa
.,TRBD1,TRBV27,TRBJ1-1,TGTGCCAGCAGGGTAAGGACAGGGACCACCCCTGAAGCTTTCTTT,CASRVRTGTTPEAFF
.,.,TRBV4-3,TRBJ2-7,TGCGCCAGCAGCCAAGATGCTCCGGGGGCTGGGTCTTACGAGCAGTACTTC,CASSQDAPGAGSYEQYF
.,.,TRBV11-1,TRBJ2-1,TGTGCCAGCAGCTTAGTGTTAGACAATGAGCAGTTCTTC,CASSLVLDNEQFF
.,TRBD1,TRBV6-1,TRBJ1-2,TGTGCCAGCACCCGAGGCCAGGGGGTATATGGCTACACCTTC,CASTRGQGVYGYTF
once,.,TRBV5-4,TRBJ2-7,TGTGCCAGCAGCCCAAAGAAGGGTACCAACGAGCAGTACTTC,CASSPKKGTNEQYF
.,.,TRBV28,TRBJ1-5,TGTGCCAGCAGCGTGGGGCAGCCCCAGCATTTT,CASSVGQPQHF
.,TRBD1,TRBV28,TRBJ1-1,TGTGCCAGCAGTTCCCCCAATAGAGGGGGCTCTGAAGCTTTCTTT,CASSSPNRGGSEAFF
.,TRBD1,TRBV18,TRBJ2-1,TGTGCCAGCTCAGACAGGGGGACTATTTACAATGAGCAGTTCTTC,CASSDRGTIYNEQFF
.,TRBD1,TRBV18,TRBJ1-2,TGTGCCAGCTCACCACCCGGTGTGACAGGGGGCGATGGCTACACCTTC,CASSPPGVTGGDGYTF
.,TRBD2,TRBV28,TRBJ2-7,TGTGCCAGCAGTGCTCCGGGACTACCCTACGAGCAGTACTTC,CASSAPGLPYEQYF
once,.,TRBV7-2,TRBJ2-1,TGTGCCAGCAGCTTCGTAAGCGGTGAGCAGTTCTTC,CASSFVSGEQFF
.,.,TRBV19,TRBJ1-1,TGTGCCAGTAGTGATACGGTGATGGGTTTGGCTTTCTTT,CASSDTVMGLAFF
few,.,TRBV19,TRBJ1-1,TGTGCCAGCATGACAGGATTGAACACTGAAGCTTTCTTT,CASMTGLNTEAFF
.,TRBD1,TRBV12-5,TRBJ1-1,TGTGCTAGTGGTTTGGGCTACAGGGGGAACGCTGAAGCTTTCTTT,CASGLGYRGNAEAFF
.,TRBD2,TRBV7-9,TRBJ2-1,TGTGCCAGCAGCTCCGGACTAGCGGGTGACAATGAGCAGTTCTTC,CASSSGLAGDNEQFF
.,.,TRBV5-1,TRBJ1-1,TGCGCCAGCCGGGGGGGAGACACTGAAGCTTTCTTT,CASRGGDTEAFF
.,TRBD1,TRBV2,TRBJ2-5,TGTGCCAGCAGCGCGGACAGGGGTGAGACCCAGTACTTC,CASSADRGETQYF
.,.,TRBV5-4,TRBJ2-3,TGTGCCAGCAGGGGAGGGGGACAGAACACAGATACGCAGTATTTT,CASRGGGQNTDTQYF
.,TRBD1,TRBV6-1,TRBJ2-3,TGTGCCAGCAGGCGGGACAGGGGGACAGATACGCAGTATTTT,CASRRDRGTDTQYF
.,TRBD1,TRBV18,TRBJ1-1,TGTGCCAGCTCATTCAGGACAGGGCAGGTAACTGAAGCTTTCTTT,CASSFRTGQVTEAFF
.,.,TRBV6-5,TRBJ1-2,TGTGCCAGCAGCCCGTCGACAGGCCGGTCAAGCGGCTACACCTTC,CASSPSTGRSSGYTF
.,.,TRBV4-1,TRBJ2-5,TGCGCCAGCAGCCTACACAGCGCAAGGGAGGAGACCCAGTACTTC,CASSLHSAREETQYF
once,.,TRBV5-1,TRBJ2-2,TGCGCCAGCAGAAGGGAGGTGAACACCGGGGAGCTGTTTTTT,CASRREVNTGELFF
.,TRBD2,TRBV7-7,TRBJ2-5,TGTGCTAGCGGGGGCGGGGGGGCTCCACCGGAGACCCAGTACTTC,CASGGGGAPPETQYF
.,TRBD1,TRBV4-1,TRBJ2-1,TGCGCCAGCAGCCAAGATTCACAGGGGGCCTACAATGAGCAGTTCTTC,CASSQDSQGAYNEQFF
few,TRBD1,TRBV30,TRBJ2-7,TGTGCCTGGAGTAGTAAGGGGGCTACGCGTATGCAGTACTTC,CAWSSKGATRMQYF
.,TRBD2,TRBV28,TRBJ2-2,TGTGCCAGCAGGGGCGGGGGTGAGAACACCGGGGAGCTGTTTTTT,CASRGGGENTGELFF
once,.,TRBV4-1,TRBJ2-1,TGCGCCGGACGCTCGGGACTCAAGTTGGTCGGTGTCGATGAGCAGTTCTTC,CAGRSGLKLVGVDEQFF
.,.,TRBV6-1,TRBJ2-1,TGTGCCAGCAGGGAAGACCTAGGGCCGGATGAGCAGTTCTTC,CASREDLGPDEQFF
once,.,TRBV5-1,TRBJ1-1,TGCGCCAGCAGACAAGGACGGTCTCAGGAAATGAACACTGAAGCTTTCTTT,CASRQGRSQEMNTEAFF
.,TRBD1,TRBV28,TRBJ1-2,TGTGCCAGCAGTTTAGGCGGGACAGTGAACTATGGCTACACCTTC,CASSLGGTVNYGYTF
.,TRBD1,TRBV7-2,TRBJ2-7,TGTGCCAGCAGCTTAGAGGGGGACAGGGGGCGGTACGAGCAGTACTTC,CASSLEGDRGRYEQYF
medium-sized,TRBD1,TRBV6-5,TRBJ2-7,TGTGCCAGCGGGACAGGAAGAGTGTCCTACGAGCAGTACTTC,CASGTGRVSYEQYF
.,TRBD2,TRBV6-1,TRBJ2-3,TGTGCCAGCAGTGATTGGACTAGCGGCCGCACAGATACGCAGTATTTT,CASSDWTSGRTDTQYF
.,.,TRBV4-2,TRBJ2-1,TGTGCCAGCAGCACAGATGGGACTCAGGGCATGTTCTTC,CASSTDGTQGMFF
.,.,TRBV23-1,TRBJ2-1,TGCGCCAGCAGTCCTCCCGGGACATTATACAATGAGCAGTTCTTC,CASSPPGTLYNEQFF
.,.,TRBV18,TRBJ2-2,TGTGCCAGCTCAACCGGGACGGGGAACACCGGGGAGCTGTTTTTT,CASSTGTGNTGELFF
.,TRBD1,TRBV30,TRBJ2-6,TGTGCCTGGAGTCGACAGGGTTCTGGGGCCAACGTCCTGACTTTC,CAWSRQGSGANVLTF
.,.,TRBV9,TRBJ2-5,TGTGCCAGCAGCGGTGGGAACAGTCAAGAGACCCAGTACTTC,CASSGGNSQETQYF
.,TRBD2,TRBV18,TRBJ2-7,TGTGCCAGCTCACCAAAGTCTAGCGGGGAATTCGAGCAGTACTTC,CASSPKSSGEFEQYF
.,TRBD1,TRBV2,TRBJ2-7,TGTGCCAGCAGGCAGGGGGGGACAGGGTGGCACGAGCAGTACTTC,CASRQGGTGWHEQYF